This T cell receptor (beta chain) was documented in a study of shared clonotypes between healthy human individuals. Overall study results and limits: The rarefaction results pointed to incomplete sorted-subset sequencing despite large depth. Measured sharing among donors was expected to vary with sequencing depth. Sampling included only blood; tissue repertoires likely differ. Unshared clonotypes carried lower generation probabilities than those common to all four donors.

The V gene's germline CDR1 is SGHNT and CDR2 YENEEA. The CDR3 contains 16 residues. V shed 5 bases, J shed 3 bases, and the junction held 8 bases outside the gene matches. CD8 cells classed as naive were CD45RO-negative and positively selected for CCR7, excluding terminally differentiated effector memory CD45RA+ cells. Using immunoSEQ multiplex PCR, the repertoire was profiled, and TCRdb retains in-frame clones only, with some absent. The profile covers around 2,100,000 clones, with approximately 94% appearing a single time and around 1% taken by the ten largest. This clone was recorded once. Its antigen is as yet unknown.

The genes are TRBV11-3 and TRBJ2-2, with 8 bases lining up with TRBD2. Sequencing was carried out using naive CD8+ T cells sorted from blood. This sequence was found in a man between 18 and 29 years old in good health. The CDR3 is CASSATGTRDTGELFF. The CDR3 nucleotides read TGTGCCAGCAGCGCGACCGGGACTAGGGACACCGGGGAGCTGTTTTTT.